What follows is one TCR beta chain and its context. The antigen is undetermined. Profiling relied on immunoSEQ multiplex PCR, and the TCRdb table lists in-frame clones only, not all of them. Found here are about 11,000 clones, roughly 66% of them singletons; the top ten hold 9% to 15%. The data were obtained in a study of CD4+ T cells in melanoma. Study outcomes and limitations: A reported correlation linked neoantigen-specific CD4+ T cells to CD8+, macrophage and B cell function.

The CDR3 runs to 17 residues. Trimming stripped 0 bases from V and 1 base from J, with 15 bases between. The germline CDR1 and CDR2 sequences are SGHRS and YFSETQ. The chain recombines TRBV5-1 with TRBJ2-3; no clear D gene. The sequenced material came from cells from a culture (not recorded whether cultured in vitro). The TCR originated in a human donor with melanoma. The CDR3 bases are TGCGCCAGCAGCTTGGGCCCTGTGCTTGGGGGCACAGATACGCAGTATTTT. This codes for CASSLGPVLGGTDTQYF.